Below, 7 T cell receptor beta chains from the same sample are listed, as sequenced in a study of cytomegalovirus exposure and HLA in healthy donors. PCR involved 60 Vbeta and 13 Jbeta primers. Data came from immunoSEQ multiplex PCR; TCRdb stores just in-frame clones and leaves some out. The sample has 120,000 to 150,000 clones, over 70% seen once. The source material was PBMCs. These receptors were collected from a man aged 18 to 29 in good health and CMV-seronegative.

The chain is built from TRBV11-2 and TRBJ2-2, with D tentatively TRBD2 (7 bases). Deletions cut 5 bases from V and 6 bases from J, with 22 bases between. The CDR3 consists of 17 residues. Per the germline V gene, CDR1 is SGHAT and CDR2 is FQNNGV. The CDR3 coding sequence is TGTGCCAGCAGCCCCCCCGGTCGGGGGGCCGTGGCCGGGGAGCTGTTTTTT. Translating it yields CASSPPGRGAVAGELFF.

The J gene is TRBJ1-2, the V gene TRBV11-1; D unresolved. Germline V CDR1 and CDR2: SGHAT, FQDESV (reference sequence). Trimming removed 5 bases from V and 0 bases from J, with 7 bases in between. The CDR3 sequence is 13 residues long. The chain's CDR3 is CASSPSSNYGYTF. The CDR3 coding sequence is TGTGCCAGCAGCCCTTCCTCTAACTATGGCTACACCTTC.

In DNA, the CDR3 is TGTGCCAGTAGTATATTGCAGGGAACCACCGGGGAGCTGTTTTTT. It translates to CASSILQGTTGELFF. V usage is TRBV19 and J usage is TRBJ2-2; the D gene is possibly TRBD1 (5 bases). There are 15 residues in the CDR3. The V and J ends lost 2 bases and 4 bases respectively, with 11 bases between them. Germline V gene data show CDR1 as LNHDA and CDR2 as SQIVND (reference sequence).

J is TRBJ2-2 and V is TRBV30; D is perhaps TRBD1 (5 bases). The CDR3 is 13 residues long. Germline assignment: CDR1 GTSNPN and CDR2 SVGIG (reference sequence). The ends were cut back, 1 base at V and 5 bases at J, with 8 bases in the middle. CDR3 in DNA: TGTGCCTGGAGTGAGACAGTTACCGGGGAGCTGTTTTTT. As protein: CAWSETVTGELFF. Looking up the rest from reference TRBV30 and TRBJ2-2 gives the full variable domain: SQTIHQWPATLVQPVGSPLSLECTVEGTSNPNLYWYRQAAGRGLQLLFYSVGIGQISSEVPQNLSASRPQDRQFILSSKKLLLSDSGFYLCAWSETVTGELFFGEGSRLTVL.

The genes are TRBV10-2 and TRBJ2-5; 7 bases align to TRBD2. With 8 bases clipped from V and 5 bases from J, the junction kept 8 bases outside the gene matches. Germline CDR1 is WSHSY and CDR2 is SAAADI. CDR3 length equals 13 residues. CDR3 in amino acids: CASGGGGGETQYF. In nucleotides, the CDR3 is TGCGCCAGCGGCGGCGGGGGTGGGGAGACCCAGTACTTC.

This chain joins TRBV15 and TRBJ2-7; no reliable D call. Germline V gene data show CDR1 as LNHNV and CDR2 as YYDKDF (reference sequence). This CDR3 contains 13 residues. Trimming cost V 1 base and J 4 bases, with 8 bases left between them. CDR3 sequence (DNA): TGTGCCACCAGCAGAGCGGCAGGATACGAGCAGTACTTC. This codes for CATSRAAGYEQYF. The full variable domain, its missing parts supplied by reference TRBV15 and TRBJ2-7, is DAMVIQNPRYQVTQFGKPVTLSCSQTLNHNVMYWYQQKSSQAPKLLFHYYDKDFNNEADTPDNFQSRRPNTSFCFLDIRSPGLGDTAMYLCATSRAAGYEQYFGPGTRLTVT.

The chain recombines TRBV27 with TRBJ1-2; D remains ambiguous. CDR3 size: 14 residues. V was pared by 3 bases and J by 2 bases, with 10 bases between. Germline-derived CDR1 and CDR2 are MNHEY and SMNVEV (reference sequence). The CDR3 protein is CASSLLDTNYGYTF. The CDR3 coding sequence is TGTGCCAGCAGTTTGCTTGACACCAACTATGGCTACACCTTC.